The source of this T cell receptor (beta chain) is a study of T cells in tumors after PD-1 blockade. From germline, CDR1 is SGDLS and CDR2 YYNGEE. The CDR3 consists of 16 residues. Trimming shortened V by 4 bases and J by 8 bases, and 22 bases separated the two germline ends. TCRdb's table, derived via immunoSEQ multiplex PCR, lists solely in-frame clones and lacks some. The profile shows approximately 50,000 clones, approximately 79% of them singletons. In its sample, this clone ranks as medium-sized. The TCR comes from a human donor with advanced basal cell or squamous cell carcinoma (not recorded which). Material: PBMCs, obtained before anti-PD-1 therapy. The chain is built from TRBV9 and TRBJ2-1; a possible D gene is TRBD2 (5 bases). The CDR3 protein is CASSPQDLPGVHEQFF. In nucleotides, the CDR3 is TGTGCCAGCAGCCCCCAAGATCTCCCCGGGGTACATGAGCAGTTCTTC.